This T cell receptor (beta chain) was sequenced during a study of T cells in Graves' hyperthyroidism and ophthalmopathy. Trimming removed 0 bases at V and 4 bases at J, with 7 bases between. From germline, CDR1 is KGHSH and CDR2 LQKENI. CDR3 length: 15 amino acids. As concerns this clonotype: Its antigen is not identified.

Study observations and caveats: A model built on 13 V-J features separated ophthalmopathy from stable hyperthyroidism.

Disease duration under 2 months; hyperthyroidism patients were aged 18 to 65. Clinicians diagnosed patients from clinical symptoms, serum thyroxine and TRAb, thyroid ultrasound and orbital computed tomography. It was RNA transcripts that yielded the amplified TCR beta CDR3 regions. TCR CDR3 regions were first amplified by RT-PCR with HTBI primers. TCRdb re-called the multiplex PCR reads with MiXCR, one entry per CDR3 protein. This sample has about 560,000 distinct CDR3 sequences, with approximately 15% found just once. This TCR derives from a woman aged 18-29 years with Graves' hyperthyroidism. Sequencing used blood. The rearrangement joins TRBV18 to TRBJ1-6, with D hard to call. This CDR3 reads CASSPPPSYNSPLHF. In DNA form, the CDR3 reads TGTGCCAGCTCACCACCGCCCTCTTATAATTCACCCCTCCACTTT.